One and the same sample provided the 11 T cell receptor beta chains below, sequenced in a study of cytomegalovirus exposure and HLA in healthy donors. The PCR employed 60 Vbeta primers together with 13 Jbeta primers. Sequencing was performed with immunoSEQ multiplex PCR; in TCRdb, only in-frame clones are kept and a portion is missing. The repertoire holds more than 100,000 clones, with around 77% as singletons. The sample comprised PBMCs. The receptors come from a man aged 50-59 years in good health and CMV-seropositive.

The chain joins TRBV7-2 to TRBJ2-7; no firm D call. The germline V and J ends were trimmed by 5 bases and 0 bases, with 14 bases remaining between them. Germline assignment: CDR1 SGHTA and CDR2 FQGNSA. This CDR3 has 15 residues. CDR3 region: CASSPNGRSSYEQYF. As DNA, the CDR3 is TGTGCCAGCAGCCCAAACGGTAGGAGCTCCTACGAGCAGTACTTC.

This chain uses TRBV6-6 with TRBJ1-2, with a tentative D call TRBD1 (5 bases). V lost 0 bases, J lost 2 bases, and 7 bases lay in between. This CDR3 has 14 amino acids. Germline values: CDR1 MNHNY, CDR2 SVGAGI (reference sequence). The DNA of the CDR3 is TGTGCCAGCAGTTACTCGCGGGGGAACTATGGCTACACCTTC. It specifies CASSYSRGNYGYTF.

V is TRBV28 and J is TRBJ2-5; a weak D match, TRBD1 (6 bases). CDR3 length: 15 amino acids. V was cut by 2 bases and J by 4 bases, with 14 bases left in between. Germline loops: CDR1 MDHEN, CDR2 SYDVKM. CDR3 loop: CASSLAGALGETQYF. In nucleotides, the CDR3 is TGTGCCAGCAGTTTAGCAGGGGCGCTAGGAGAGACCCAGTACTTC.

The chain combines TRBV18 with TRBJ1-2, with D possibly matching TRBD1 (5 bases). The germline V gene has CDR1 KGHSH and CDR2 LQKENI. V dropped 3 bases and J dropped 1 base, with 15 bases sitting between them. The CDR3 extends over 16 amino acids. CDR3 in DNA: TGTGCCAGCTCACCCCAAACAGGAGAAGATAACTATGGCTACACCTTC. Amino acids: CASSPQTGEDNYGYTF.

The CDR3 protein is CASKQTVGAYEQYF. CDR3 in DNA: TGCGCCAGCAAACAGACCGTAGGGGCCTACGAGCAGTACTTC. The rearrangement joins TRBV5-1 to TRBJ2-7, with a tentative D call TRBD1 (5 bases). V lost 6 bases and J lost 2, with 15 bases in between. CDR3 length: 14 amino acids. The germline V gene has CDR1 SGHRS and CDR2 YFSETQ.

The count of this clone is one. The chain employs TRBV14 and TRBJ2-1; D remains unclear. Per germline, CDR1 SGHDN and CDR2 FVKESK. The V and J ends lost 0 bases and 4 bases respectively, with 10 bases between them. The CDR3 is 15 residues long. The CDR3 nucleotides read TGTGCCAGCAGCCAAGAATGGCAGAATTACAATGAGCAGTTCTTC. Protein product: CASSQEWQNYNEQFF. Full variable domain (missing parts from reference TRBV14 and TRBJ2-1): EAGVTQFPSHSVIEKGQTVTLRCDPISGHDNLYWYRRVMGKEIKFLLHFVKESKQDESGMPNNRFLAERTGGTYSTLKVQPAELEDSGVYFCASSQEWQNYNEQFFGPGTRLTVL.

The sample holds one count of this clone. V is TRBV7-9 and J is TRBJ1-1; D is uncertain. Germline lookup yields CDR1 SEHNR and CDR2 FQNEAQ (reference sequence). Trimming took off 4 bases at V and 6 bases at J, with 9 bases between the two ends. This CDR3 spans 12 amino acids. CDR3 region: CASSSQVAEAFF. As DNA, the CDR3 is TGTGCCAGCAGCTCCCAGGTGGCTGAAGCTTTCTTT. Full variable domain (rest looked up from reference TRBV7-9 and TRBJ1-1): DTGVSQNPRHKITKRGQNVTFRCDPISEHNRLYWYRQTLGQGPEFLTYFQNEAQLEKSRLLSDRFSAERPKGSFSTLEIQRTEQGDSAMYLCASSSQVAEAFFGQGTRLTVV.

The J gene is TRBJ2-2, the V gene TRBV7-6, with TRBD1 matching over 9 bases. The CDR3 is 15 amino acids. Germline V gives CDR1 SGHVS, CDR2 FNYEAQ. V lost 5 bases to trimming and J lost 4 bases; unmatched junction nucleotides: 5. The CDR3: CASSPDRGGTGELFF. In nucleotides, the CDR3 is TGTGCCAGCAGCCCGGACAGGGGTGGCACCGGGGAGCTGTTTTTT.

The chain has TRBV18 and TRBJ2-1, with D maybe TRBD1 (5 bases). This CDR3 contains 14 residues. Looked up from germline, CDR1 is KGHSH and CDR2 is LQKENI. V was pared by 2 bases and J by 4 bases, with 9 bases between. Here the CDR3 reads CASSPGARYNEQFF. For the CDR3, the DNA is TGTGCCAGCTCACCAGGGGCCCGGTACAATGAGCAGTTCTTC.

CDR3 in amino acids: CASSLRPGTGLLTDTQYF. CDR3 coding DNA: TGTGCCAGCAGCTTGAGGCCCGGCACAGGTCTTCTTACAGATACGCAGTATTTT. The chain combines TRBV7-8 with TRBJ2-3; D is perhaps TRBD1 (5 bases). There are 18 residues in the CDR3. The germline gives CDR1 SGHVS, CDR2 FQNEAQ. V lost 3 bases, J lost 3 bases, and 22 bases lay in between.

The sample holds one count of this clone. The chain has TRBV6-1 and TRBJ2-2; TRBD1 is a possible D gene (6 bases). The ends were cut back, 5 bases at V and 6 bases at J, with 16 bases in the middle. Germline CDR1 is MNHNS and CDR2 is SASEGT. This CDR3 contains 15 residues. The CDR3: CASSLGAPGAGELFF. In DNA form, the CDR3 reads TGTGCCAGCAGTCTGGGGGCACCCGGCGCCGGGGAGCTGTTTTTT.